One and the same sample provided the 7 T cell receptor beta chains below, sequenced in a study of T cells in localized non-small cell lung cancer. Profiling relied on immunoSEQ multiplex PCR, and the TCRdb table lists in-frame clones only, not all of them. The top ten clones hold around a third of a sample with around 29,000 clones, more than 75% of them seen once. The sequenced sample was peripheral blood, obtained before any cancer treatment. These receptors came from a male donor at least 60 years old with stage II squamous cell lung carcinoma.

The CDR3 coding sequence is TGTGCCAGCAGCCCTGGGCGGCCAGGGGCCAACGTCCTGACTTTC. Translated, it gives CASSPGRPGANVLTF. The rearrangement links TRBV6-6 to TRBJ2-6; no clear D. The CDR3 spans 15 residues. V was clipped by 6 bases and J by 4 bases, with 13 bases between them. CDR1 and CDR2 from the germline V gene are MNHNY and SVGAGI (reference sequence).

The chain uses TRBV27 and TRBJ2-1, with TRBD2 matching over 14 bases. The junction had 4 bases not matched to a gene; V was cut back by 5 bases and J by 7 bases. The CDR3 spans 15 residues. The germline V gene has CDR1 MNHEY and CDR2 SMNVEV (reference sequence). The CDR3 here is CASSTGTSGSNEQFF. The CDR3 DNA is TGTGCCAGCAGTACCGGGACTAGCGGGAGTAATGAGCAGTTCTTC.

The genes are TRBV6-1 and TRBJ2-6; tentatively, D is TRBD1 or TRBD2 (5 bases each). V was cut by 10 bases and J by 1 base, with 14 bases left in between. This CDR3 comprises 15 residues. The germline V gene encodes CDR1 MNHNS and CDR2 SASEGT. The CDR3 DNA is TGTGCCACCACTGGTGGGGGATCTGGGGCCAACGTCCTGACTTTC. Its protein product is CATTGGGSGANVLTF.

J is TRBJ2-5 and V is TRBV29-1; 8 bases fit TRBD2. With 5 bases clipped from V and 2 bases from J, the junction kept 13 bases outside the gene matches. The germline CDR1 and CDR2 sequences are SQVTM and ANQGSEA. CDR3 length equals 16 residues. CDR3 loop: CSVTSSGSITQETQYF. The CDR3 DNA is TGCAGCGTTACTTCTAGCGGGTCGATAACGCAAGAGACCCAGTACTTC.

The chain combines TRBV5-1 with TRBJ1-3, with TRBD1 as a possible D gene (6 bases). Germline V gene lookup returns CDR1 SGHRS and CDR2 YFSETQ. This CDR3 region has 13 residues. Trimming shortened V by 4 bases and J by 7 bases, and 12 bases separated the two germline ends. The CDR3 sequence is CASSETGTNTIYF. The CDR3 DNA is TGCGCCAGCAGCGAAACAGGGACGAACACCATATATTTT.

This clone occurred a few times. The chain employs TRBV30 and TRBJ2-3; D may match TRBD1 or TRBD2 (5 bases each). Trimming removed 3 bases from V and 3 bases from J, with 16 bases in between. CDR1 GTSNPN and CDR2 SVGIG come from the germline V gene (reference sequence). The CDR3 contains 15 residues. The CDR3 DNA follows: TGTGCCTGGAGCCCGGGACCTAGGACTACAGATACGCAGTATTTT. The encoded protein is CAWSPGPRTTDTQYF.

The rearrangement links TRBV2 to TRBJ1-4; no clear D gene. Trimming removed 6 bases at V and 5 bases at J, with 10 bases between. Per germline, CDR1 SNHLY and CDR2 FYNNEI. The CDR3 sequence is 13 residues long. CDR3 in DNA: TGTGCCAGCAGGAGGACGGAAAATGAAAAACTGTTTTTT. It translates to CASRRTENEKLFF.